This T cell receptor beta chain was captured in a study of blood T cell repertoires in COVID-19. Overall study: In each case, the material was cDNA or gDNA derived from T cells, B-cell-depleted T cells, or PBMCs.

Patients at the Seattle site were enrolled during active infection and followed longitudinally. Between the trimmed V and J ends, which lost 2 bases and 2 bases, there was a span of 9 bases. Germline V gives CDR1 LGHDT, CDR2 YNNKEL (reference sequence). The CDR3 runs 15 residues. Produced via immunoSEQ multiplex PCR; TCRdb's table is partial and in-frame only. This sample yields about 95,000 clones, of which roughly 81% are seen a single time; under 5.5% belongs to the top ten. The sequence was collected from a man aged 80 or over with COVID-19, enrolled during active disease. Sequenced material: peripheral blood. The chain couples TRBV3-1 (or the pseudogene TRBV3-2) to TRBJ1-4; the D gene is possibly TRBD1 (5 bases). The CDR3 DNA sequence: TGTGCCAGCAGCCAAAGGGGAATTACTAATGAAAAACTGTTTTTT. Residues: CASSQRGITNEKLFF.